The subject of this entry is one TCR beta chain. Its antigen remains unknown. Donation came from healthy Caucasian individuals in Russia who were aged 6 to 90. Each sample gave at least 6 million isolated PBMCs. The source of the sample is a study of blood T cells in healthy people across ages. The study, taken as a whole, reports: A greater number of naive CD4+ cells and higher diversity distinguished long-lived donors from aged donors.

A second PCR, run for roughly 7 to 11 cycles, used a sample-barcoded 5' primer plus a J-beta primer mix. Template switching added a 12-random-nucleotide identifier to every cDNA molecule. Using its own MiXCR run on the 5' RACE reads, TCRdb lists one record per CDR3 protein. The sample yields almost 1 million distinct CDR3 sequences, approximately 50% seen once. Per the germline V gene, CDR1 is SGHRS and CDR2 is YFSETQ. V was cut by 5 bases and J by 6 bases, with 11 bases left in between. The CDR3 totals 13 residues. The genes are TRBV5-1 and TRBJ1-4; D may be TRBD1 (5 bases). Sequenced material: blood. The source of this sequence is a woman between 55 and 75 years old in good health. The CDR3 sequence: CASRGDGDEKLFF. DNA for the CDR3: TGCGCCAGCAGGGGGGACGGAGATGAAAAACTGTTTTTT.